The 28 T cell receptor beta chains below come from one sample, sequenced in a study of identical twins. TCRdb redid the calling of the 5' RACE reads with MiXCR, one entry per CDR3 protein. Among some 660,000 distinct CDR3 sequences, 8.6% were seen once, and the ten largest hold 0.75% to 1%. These data are also associated with another study on yellow fever vaccine responses in identical twins.

Sequencing was done on a sample of PBMCs. Source of these receptors: a woman between 18 and 29 years old in good health.

A few counts support this clonotype. The V gene is TRBV6-2 or TRBV6-3, the J gene TRBJ2-3; D perhaps matches TRBD1 (5 bases). V lost 5 bases to trimming and J lost 2 bases, with 14 bases between them. Germline loops: CDR1 MNHEY, CDR2 SVGEGT. This CDR3 is 15 amino acids long. CDR3 bases: TGTGCCAGCAGTAGGACAACCAAATACACAGATACGCAGTATTTT. Amino acid sequence: CASSRTTKYTDTQYF.

The V gene is TRBV7-3, the J gene TRBJ2-3; D possibly matches TRBD1 or TRBD2 (5 bases each). CDR1 is SGHTA, CDR2 FQGTGA, per germline. This CDR3 has 17 amino acids. V lost 3 bases, J lost 2 bases, and 18 bases lay in between. CDR3 sequence (DNA): TGTGCCAGCAGCTTCGTACCGATAGGGGAGTACACAGATACGCAGTATTTT. Its translation is CASSFVPIGEYTDTQYF.

In its sample, this clonotype was seen a few times. This chain links TRBV20-1 with TRBJ1-6, with D maybe TRBD1 (6 bases). From germline, CDR1 is DFQATT and CDR2 SNEGSKA (reference sequence). The CDR3 spans 17 residues. The V end was cut by 6 bases, the J end by 5 bases, with 23 bases between. In DNA form, the CDR3 reads TGCAGTGCCAAAAGGGGACATGACCTTAGGGATAATTCACCCCTCCACTTT. Amino acids: CSAKRGHDLRDNSPLHF.

In this sample, this clonotype turned up many times. The gene calls are TRBV12-3 or TRBV12-4 and TRBJ2-3, with 13 bases aligning to TRBD2. With V trimmed by 7 bases and J by 6 bases, 4 bases remained unmatched. The CDR3 extends over 14 amino acids. DNA for the CDR3: TGTGCCAGCAAAACGACTAGCGGGGGGGATACGCAGTATTTT. This codes for CASKTTSGGDTQYF.

This clonotype appeared a few times. This rearrangement joins TRBV20-1 to TRBJ2-4, with 16 nucleotides matching TRBD2. V dropped 6 bases and J dropped 3; count of bases not matched to a gene: 5. Germline CDR1 and CDR2: DFQATT and SNEGSKA (reference sequence). The length of the CDR3 is 16 residues. For the CDR3, the DNA is TGCAGTGCCCCCGGGACTAGCGGGGGGGGCAAAAACATTCAGTACTTC. Encoded protein: CSAPGTSGGGKNIQYF.

This clonotype was counted a few times. V and J are TRBV28 and TRBJ1-5; D is unresolved. The CDR3 length is 12 residues. V was trimmed by 6 bases and J by 3 bases, leaving 6 bases between them. Germline V gives CDR1 MDHEN, CDR2 SYDVKM. Written as DNA, the CDR3 is TGTGCCAGCAGACGCCTCAATCAGCCCCAGCATTTT. It encodes CASRRLNQPQHF.

This clonotype was counted between two and nine times. The chain is built from TRBV6-2 or TRBV6-3 and TRBJ2-2; 8 bases fit TRBD2. The CDR3 extends over 16 amino acids. V trimming: 4 bases; J trimming: 5 bases; junction bases outside the gene matches: 9. Germline V gene lookup returns CDR1 MNHEY and CDR2 SVGEGT. The CDR3 reads CASSFTPAGVTGELFF. The DNA for the CDR3 is TGTGCCAGCAGTTTTACCCCAGCGGGGGTAACCGGGGAGCTGTTTTTT.

This clonotype turned up a few times. This sequence joins TRBV6-1 and TRBJ2-6; D possibly uses TRBD1 or TRBD2 (5 bases each). This CDR3 contains 15 residues. CDR1 is MNHNS and CDR2 is SASEGT in the germline V gene. V dropped 6 bases and J dropped 2 bases, with 11 bases sitting between them. CDR3 loop: CASRGRGTGANVLTF. The CDR3 region has the DNA TGTGCCAGCAGGGGACGGGGAACTGGGGCCAACGTCCTGACTTTC.

In this sample, this clonotype turned up a few times. The chain combines TRBV6-2 or TRBV6-3 with TRBJ2-3; D might be TRBD2 (5 bases). With 0 bases removed from V and 0 bases from J, the gap between germline ends came to 13 bases. The CDR3 is 17 amino acids. Germline CDR1 and CDR2: MNHEY and SVGEGT. The CDR3 region has the DNA TGTGCCAGCAGTTACTCGAGCCTAGCACCTAGCACAGATACGCAGTATTTT. It is translated as CASSYSSLAPSTDTQYF.

This chain connects TRBV6-1 to TRBJ2-7; 12 bases line up with TRBD1. Unmatched junction bases numbered 15, after V lost 6 bases and J lost 6 bases. CDR3 size: 17 residues. Germline CDR1 is MNHNS and CDR2 is SASEGT. CDR3 protein: CASSRYKGTGGPSEQYF. CDR3 DNA: TGTGCCAGCAGCCGATATAAAGGGACAGGGGGCCCCTCCGAGCAGTACTTC.

This clonotype turned up a few times. This chain uses TRBV12-3 or TRBV12-4 with TRBJ1-3; weak D call: TRBD1 (5 bases). V shed 10 bases and J shed 1 base, with 17 bases lying between them. The CDR3 consists of 15 residues. The CDR3 loop is CANLGTALSGNTIYF. The DNA for the CDR3 is TGTGCCAATCTAGGGACGGCTTTGTCTGGAAACACCATATATTTT.

The rearrangement joins TRBV29-1 to TRBJ2-7, with D perhaps given as TRBD1 or TRBD2 (5 bases each). The CDR3 has 12 amino acids. V lost 2 bases to trimming and J lost 2 bases, with 7 bases between them. Germline CDR1 and CDR2: SQVTM and ANQGSEA. The CDR3 sequence: CSVELGPYEQYF. CDR3 nucleotide sequence: TGCAGCGTTGAATTGGGACCCTACGAGCAGTACTTC.

This clonotype turned up a few times. The V gene is TRBV6-1, the J gene TRBJ1-1; D is ambiguous. Germline lookup yields CDR1 MNHNS and CDR2 SASEGT. The CDR3 runs to 14 residues. Trimming took 6 bases from V and 6 from J, leaving 17 bases between them. The CDR3 DNA sequence: TGTGCCAGCAGGCAAACGTTTGGGGAGGCTGAAGCTTTCTTT. Amino acid sequence: CASRQTFGEAEAFF.

V usage is TRBV5-1 and J usage is TRBJ2-7; D is undetermined. Trimming took off 4 bases at V and 6 bases at J, with 14 bases between the two ends. Germline V CDR1 and CDR2: SGHRS, YFSETQ. The CDR3 sequence is 13 residues long. CDR3 in amino acids: CASSDALESEQYF. The DNA for the CDR3 is TGCGCCAGCAGCGACGCCCTAGAGAGCGAGCAGTACTTC.

The sample holds a few counts of this clonotype. The chain is built from TRBV20-1 and TRBJ2-5; TRBD2 matches at 8 bases. The CDR3 totals 12 residues. The J segment lost 5 bases and the V segment lost 3 bases, leaving 2 bases of the junction unmatched. Germline CDR1 and CDR2: DFQATT and SNEGSKA (reference sequence). The CDR3, as DNA: TGCAGTGCTAGCGAGCGGGAGGAGACCCAGTACTTC. Its translation is CSASEREETQYF.

The table lists this clonotype with a few counts. DNA of the CDR3: TGTGCCAGCAGCTTAGCTGGTTTCGGGCCGAGTCAAGAGACCCAGTACTTC. Protein sequence: CASSLAGFGPSQETQYF. The chain combines TRBV7-9 with TRBJ2-5; no firm D call. Germline-derived CDR1 and CDR2 are SEHNR and FQNEAQ (reference sequence). Trimming left V 0 bases short and J 2 bases short, with 16 bases between. This CDR3 spans 17 amino acids.

The chain links TRBV2 to TRBJ2-7; 7 nucleotides match TRBD2. Trimming at V came to 10 bases and at J to 0 bases, leaving 12 bases not matched to a gene. Germline V gene data show CDR1 as SNHLY and CDR2 as FYNNEI. The CDR3 is 15 residues long. CDR3 residues: CATVGAGESSYEQYF. The CDR3 DNA follows: TGTGCCACCGTAGGTGCGGGGGAGAGCTCCTACGAGCAGTACTTC.

With respect to this clonotype: The junction and the germline gene differ at one end; a read error may be behind it. This rearrangement joins TRBV20-1 to TRBJ2-3; TRBD2 agrees at 10 bases. This CDR3 contains 20 residues. Germline V lookup: CDR1 DFQATT, CDR2 SNEGSKA (reference sequence). This CDR3 is CSSRDPPAIAGGPSTDTQYF. DNA of the CDR3: TGCAGTTCTAGAGATCCCCCCGCTATAGCGGGGGGCCCTAGCACAGATACGCAGTATTTT.

In its sample, this clonotype was seen many times. CDR3 amino acids: CASSLAGTKDEQFF. In DNA, the CDR3 is TGCGCCAGCAGCTTGGCCGGGACAAAAGATGAGCAGTTCTTC. The chain uses TRBV5-1 and TRBJ2-1, with D tentatively TRBD1 (6 bases). This CDR3 is 14 amino acids long. The V and J ends lost 0 bases and 8 bases respectively, with 12 bases between them. Germline values: CDR1 SGHRS, CDR2 YFSETQ.

The V call is TRBV7-8, the J call TRBJ2-5, with 7 bases that match TRBD2. The germline gives CDR1 SGHVS, CDR2 FQNEAQ. Trimming cost V 4 bases and J 1 base; bases outside gene matches: 9. The CDR3 has 16 residues. CDR3 DNA sequence: TGTGCCAGCAGCTCCGAAGTGTGGGGGGGCCAAGAGACCCAGTACTTC. Translating it yields CASSSEVWGGQETQYF.

The chain has TRBV11-3 and TRBJ1-4; D unclear. Trimming cost V 4 bases and J 7 bases, with 4 bases left between them. Germline-derived CDR1 and CDR2 are SGHNT and YENEEA. The CDR3 is 11 residues long. CDR3 nucleotides: TGTGCCAGCAGCTGTTTTGAAAAACTGTTTTTT. Its translation is CASSCFEKLFF. Complete variable domain (other parts from reference TRBV11-3 and TRBJ1-4): EAGVVQSPRYKIIEKKQPVAFWCNPISGHNTLYWYLQNLGQGPELLIRYENEEAVDDSQLPKDRFSAERLKGVDSTLKIQPAELGDSAVYLCASSCFEKLFFGSGTQLSVL.

The V and J genes are TRBV2 and TRBJ2-7; the match to TRBD1 covers 7 bases. Per germline, CDR1 SNHLY and CDR2 FYNNEI. V shed 9 bases, J shed 4 bases, and the junction held 3 bases outside the gene matches. The CDR3 covers 11 residues. CDR3 bases: TGTGCCAGAAGACAGGGTTACGAGCAGTACTTC. It is translated as CARRQGYEQYF.

This rearrangement joins TRBV27 to TRBJ2-1; no firm D call. The CDR3 length is 16 residues. Looked up from germline, CDR1 is MNHEY and CDR2 is SMNVEV (reference sequence). V shed 7 bases and J shed 0 bases, with 16 bases lying between them. The CDR3 DNA reads as TGTGCCAGCATGCCGCGCGGCGGAAGCTCCTACAATGAGCAGTTCTTC. Its protein is CASMPRGGSSYNEQFF.

This clonotype was seen only a few times. The chain employs TRBV7-9 and TRBJ2-2; no reliable D call. V gave up 0 bases and J gave up 4 bases, with 6 bases separating them. Germline CDR1 is SEHNR and CDR2 is FQNEAQ (reference sequence). The CDR3 sequence is 14 residues long. The CDR3 spells CASSLAPSTGELFF. The DNA of the CDR3 is TGTGCCAGCAGCTTAGCTCCAAGCACCGGGGAGCTGTTTTTT. Full variable domain (remainder filled in from reference TRBV7-9 and TRBJ2-2): DTGVSQNPRHKITKRGQNVTFRCDPISEHNRLYWYRQTLGQGPEFLTYFQNEAQLEKSRLLSDRFSAERPKGSFSTLEIQRTEQGDSAMYLCASSLAPSTGELFFGEGSRLTVL.

This clonotype showed up many times. The gene calls are TRBV14 and TRBJ1-1; tentative D call: TRBD1 (5 bases). The germline V and J ends were trimmed by 4 bases and 3 bases, with 9 bases remaining between them. Germline loops: CDR1 SGHDN, CDR2 FVKESK. CDR3 size: 13 residues. In nucleotides, the CDR3 is TGTGCCAGCAGCCGGACATTGTACACTGAAGCTTTCTTT. It codes for CASSRTLYTEAFF.

This clonotype was recorded a few times. J is TRBJ2-7 and V is TRBV6-2 or TRBV6-3, with TRBD1 matching over 7 bases. The CDR3 consists of 15 residues. V dropped 2 bases and J dropped 2; count of bases not matched to a gene: 6. Germline lookup yields CDR1 MNHEY and CDR2 SVGEGT. The CDR3 is CASSYQPDRAYEQYF. Here the CDR3 DNA reads TGTGCCAGCAGTTACCAACCCGACAGGGCCTACGAGCAGTACTTC.

In its sample, this clonotype was seen many times. The chain is built from TRBV6-2 or TRBV6-3 and TRBJ2-1; TRBD1 agrees at 7 bases. V gave up 7 bases and J gave up 9 bases; unmatched junction bases: 9. Germline lookup yields CDR1 MNHEY and CDR2 SVGEGT. The CDR3 covers 13 residues. The CDR3 nucleotides read TGTGCCAGCAAGCAGACAGGGTTTAGTGAGCAGTTCTTC. It codes for CASKQTGFSEQFF.

At least ten counts were recorded for this clonotype. This chain uses TRBV12-3 or TRBV12-4 with TRBJ2-5; 7 positions agree with TRBD2. V lost 8 bases, J lost 2 bases, and 11 bases stayed unmatched. The CDR3 length is 15 residues. CDR3 DNA: TGTGCCAGCCGACGGGCTAGCGGAGAGCAAGAGACCCAGTACTTC. This sequence encodes CASRRASGEQETQYF.